This entry concerns a single TCR beta chain. The authors ran a second PCR of roughly 6 to 12 cycles using a sample-barcoded 5' primer and a J-beta primer mix. TCRdb processed the 5' RACE reads anew with MiXCR; each CDR3 protein has one entry. The data show some 640,000 distinct CDR3 sequences, around 45% seen once. This sample stems from a study of blood T cells in healthy people across ages. The CDR3 length is 16 residues. CDR1 is ENHRY and CDR2 is SYGVKD in the germline V gene. Trimming at V came to 5 bases and at J to 5 bases, leaving 12 bases not matched to a gene. The sequenced sample was blood. The receptor comes from a woman aged 60-75 years in good health. V and J are TRBV10-3 and TRBJ2-7; TRBD2 agrees at 10 bases. The CDR3 loop reads CAISSGTSATRNEQYF. The CDR3 nucleotides read TGTGCCATCAGTTCTGGGACTAGCGCAACACGGAACGAGCAGTACTTC.